The entry that follows covers one T cell receptor beta chain sequence. As yet, its antigen is unknown. The data derive from a study of shared clonotypes between healthy human individuals. Study-level information: Three CD4 naive, three CD4 memory, two CD8 naive and one CD8 memory plate were used per donor.

General study results and limits: It was the non-shared clonotypes that had lower generation probabilities than clonotypes shared by all four donors.

CDR1 is LNHNV, CDR2 YYDKDF, per germline (reference sequence). The J segment lost 5 bases and the V segment lost 0 bases, leaving 19 bases of the junction unmatched. This CDR3 is 20 amino acids long. Original data processing: Junction-only sequences produced by ImmunoSEQ had no quality scores, so filtering differed. The table came from immunoSEQ multiplex PCR; TCRdb's copy has only in-frame clones and leaves some out. That table gives V, J and clone size, and the DNA gave D and trimming. The sample has around 990,000 clones, roughly 77% seen once. Material: memory CD4+ T cells from PBMCs. Subset denoted: CD45RA-negative fraction. The gene calls are TRBV15 and TRBJ2-3; 8 nucleotides agree with TRBD2. The receptor was isolated from a man between 18 and 29 years old in good health. Some clones in this sample may be carry-over from other donors' samples. CDR3 protein: CATSREGRISGGPSGDTQYF. In DNA form, the CDR3 reads TGTGCCACCAGCAGAGAGGGGAGAATAAGCGGGGGCCCGTCAGGAGATACGCAGTATTTT.